Below are 10 T cell receptor beta chains sequenced from a single sample in a study of cytomegalovirus exposure and HLA in healthy donors. Amplification used 60 Vbeta primers and 13 Jbeta primers. The method was immunoSEQ multiplex PCR; TCRdb's version includes in-frame clones alone and lacks a portion of them. The sample includes around 150,000 clones, approximately 84% seen only once; the top ten take about 1.4%. Sequenced sample: PBMCs. These receptors originate from a man aged 30-40 years in good health and CMV-seropositive.

The V call is TRBV5-4, the J call TRBJ1-5; no definite D call. The CDR3 is made up of 13 amino acids. With 4 bases removed from V and 4 bases from J, the gap between germline ends came to 9 bases. Germline-derived CDR1 and CDR2 are SGHNT and YYREEE (reference sequence). CDR3 amino acids: CASSRGRNQPQHF. The CDR3 DNA is TGTGCCAGCAGCCGCGGCCGAAATCAGCCCCAGCATTTT.

The V call is TRBV2, the J call TRBJ2-1; 10 bases fit TRBD2. The germline V gene has CDR1 SNHLY and CDR2 FYNNEI. The CDR3 is 14 residues long. J lost 9 bases, V lost 6 bases, and 8 bases had no gene match. CDR3 coding DNA: TGTGCCAGCAGATCCGGGACTAGCGCTAGTGAGCAGTTCTTC. It is translated as CASRSGTSASEQFF. The full variable domain, completed using reference TRBV2 and TRBJ2-1, is EPEVTQTPSHQVTQMGQEVILRCVPISNHLYFYWYRQILGQKVEFLVSFYNNEISEKSEIFDDQFSVERPDGSNFTLKIRSTKLEDSAMYFCASRSGTSASEQFFGPGTRLTVL.

V usage is TRBV4-1 and J usage is TRBJ1-2, with no clear D. The CDR3 totals 16 residues. Trimming stripped 1 base from V and 3 bases from J, with 15 bases between. The V gene's germline CDR1 is MGHRA and CDR2 YSYEKL. The CDR3 DNA reads as TGCGCCAGCAGCCAAGGCCGAGGCGTTTTCGACTATGGCTACACCTTC. Translation gives CASSQGRGVFDYGYTF.

The rearrangement joins TRBV4-1 to TRBJ2-5; D is perhaps TRBD2 (6 bases). CDR3 size: 15 residues. Germline CDR1 reads MGHRA; CDR2 reads YSYEKL. Trimming stripped 0 bases from V and 2 bases from J, with 10 bases between. The CDR3 loop is CASSQDRLAQETQYF. As DNA, the CDR3 is TGCGCCAGCAGCCAAGATCGCCTAGCGCAAGAGACCCAGTACTTC.

Only a few counts were recorded for this clone. The chain employs TRBV6-6 and TRBJ1-1; the D gene is possibly TRBD1 (6 bases). CDR1 MNHNY and CDR2 SVGAGI come from the germline V gene (reference sequence). This CDR3 contains 15 residues. V dropped 2 bases and J dropped 1 base, with 11 bases sitting between them. The CDR3 region has the DNA TGTGCCAGCAGTTACGAAAACAGGGCGAACACTGAAGCTTTCTTT. Translating gives CASSYENRANTEAFF.

V is TRBV7-9 and J is TRBJ2-6, with D perhaps TRBD1 (6 bases). CDR1 SEHNR and CDR2 FQNEAQ come from the germline V gene (reference sequence). V was cut by 6 bases and J by 15 bases, with 15 bases left in between. The CDR3 sequence is 12 residues long. CDR3 loop: CASSPGTQPLTF. The CDR3 DNA sequence: TGTGCCAGCAGTCCGGGGACACAGCCCCTGACTTTC. Full variable domain (rest looked up from reference TRBV7-9 and TRBJ2-6): DTGVSQNPRHKITKRGQNVTFRCDPISEHNRLYWYRQTLGQGPEFLTYFQNEAQLEKSRLLSDRFSAERPKGSFSTLEIQRTEQGDSAMYLCASSPGTQPLTFGAGSRLTVL.

This rearrangement joins TRBV5-6 to TRBJ1-1; D perhaps matches TRBD1 (6 bases). Between the trimmed V and J ends, which lost 6 bases and 3 bases, there was a span of 24 bases. Germline lookup yields CDR1 SGHDT and CDR2 YYEEEE. The length of the CDR3 is 17 residues. CDR3 sequence: CASKLSGGRSQDTEAFF. The DNA of the CDR3 is TGTGCCAGCAAACTTTCGGGGGGCCGATCTCAGGACACTGAAGCTTTCTTT.

This chain joins TRBV7-6 and TRBJ2-7; 8 nucleotides align to TRBD2. J was trimmed by 2 bases and V by 5 bases; bases with no gene match: 14. CDR3 size: 17 residues. Germline V lookup: CDR1 SGHVS, CDR2 FNYEAQ. In DNA, the CDR3 is TGTGCCAGCAGCGCGCCCGCCGCGGGGGGCACCCCCTACGAGCAGTACTTC. Translating gives CASSAPAAGGTPYEQYF.

This clone was seen only a few times. The gene calls are TRBV7-2 and TRBJ2-1, with 8 bases that match TRBD2. Germline V gene data show CDR1 as SGHTA and CDR2 as FQGNSA. CDR3 length equals 14 residues. Unmatched junction bases numbered 3, after V lost 1 base and J lost 7 bases. The CDR3 sequence: CASSLEGTSNEQFF. In nucleotides, the CDR3 is TGTGCCAGCAGCTTAGAGGGGACTAGTAATGAGCAGTTCTTC.

The gene calls are TRBV27 and TRBJ2-7; 9 bases align to TRBD2. Germline lookup yields CDR1 MNHEY and CDR2 SMNVEV (reference sequence). The CDR3 spans 15 residues. The V gene end was trimmed by 5 bases and the J gene end by 3 bases; junction bases not matched to a gene: 8. CDR3 bases: TGTGCCAGCAGTCTCAGACTAGCGGATTACTACGAGCAGTACTTC. It specifies CASSLRLADYYEQYF.